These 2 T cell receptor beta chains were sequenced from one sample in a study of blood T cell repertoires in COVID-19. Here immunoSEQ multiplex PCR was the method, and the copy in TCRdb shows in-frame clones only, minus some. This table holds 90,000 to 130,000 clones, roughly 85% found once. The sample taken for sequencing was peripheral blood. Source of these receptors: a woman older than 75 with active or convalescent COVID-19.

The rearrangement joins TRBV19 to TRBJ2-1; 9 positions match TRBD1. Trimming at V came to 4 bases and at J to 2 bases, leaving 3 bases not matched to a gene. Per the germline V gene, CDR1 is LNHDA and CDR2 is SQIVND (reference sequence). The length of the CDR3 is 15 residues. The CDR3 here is CASSTGTGPYNEQFF. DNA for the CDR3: TGTGCCAGTAGTACCGGGACAGGGCCCTACAATGAGCAGTTCTTC.

The CDR3 is CASSQDSTSGSTDTQYF. CDR3 DNA sequence: TGCGCCAGCAGCCAAGATTCGACTAGCGGGAGTACAGATACGCAGTATTTT. The chain carries TRBV4-1 and TRBJ2-3; 12 bases match TRBD2. The CDR3 sequence is 17 residues long. The V segment lost 0 bases and the J segment 3 bases; nucleotides outside the gene matches: 4. Germline V gene sequence: CDR1 MGHRA, CDR2 YSYEKL.